The 4 T cell receptor beta chains reported below all come from one sample, sequenced in a study of T-cell reconstitution after alpha-beta-depleted transplantation in children. Molecular barcoding with unique molecular identifiers was used for the TCRbeta library. Each CDR3 protein is one row after TCRdb ran MiXCR on the PCR reads. This table has a few hundred thousand distinct CDR3 sequences, around 21% appearing once. This specimen consisted of PBMCs from the stem cell graft donor, obtained from the stem cell graft. The receptors derive from a human donor who donated a stem cell graft to a child with acute myeloid leukemia.

This clonotype has more than one count but fewer than ten. V usage is TRBV15 and J usage is TRBJ2-1; 7 bases align to TRBD1. From germline, CDR1 is LNHNV and CDR2 YYDKDF (reference sequence). The trim removed 1 base at V and 0 bases at J, leaving 6 bases unmatched. The CDR3 is 17 amino acids. CDR3 nucleotide sequence: TGTGCCACCAGCAGAGCCGGACAGGCAAGCTCCTACAATGAGCAGTTCTTC. It translates to CATSRAGQASSYNEQFF.

This clonotype was seen a single time. The CDR3 bases are TGCGCCAGCAGCCAAGACCCTAGCGGGAGTACCGGGCAGTACTTC. Translation: CASSQDPSGSTGQYF. The V call is TRBV4-3, the J call TRBJ2-7, with TRBD2 matching 10 bases. CDR3 length equals 15 residues. In germline, CDR1 is LGHNA, CDR2 YSLEER. V dropped 0 bases and J dropped 9; count of bases not matched to a gene: 8.

The V and J genes are TRBV2 and TRBJ2-3, with D perhaps matching TRBD1 (6 bases). Germline V lookup: CDR1 SNHLY, CDR2 FYNNEI. V was cut by 3 bases and J by 5 bases, with 12 bases left in between. The CDR3 runs to 14 residues. The CDR3 sequence: CASSEGQGIDTQYF. For the CDR3, the DNA is TGTGCCAGCAGTGAGGGGCAGGGGATAGATACGCAGTATTTT.

The rearrangement joins TRBV28 to TRBJ2-3; D is ambiguous. The CDR3 length is 12 residues. V lost 7 bases to trimming and J lost 2 bases, with 7 bases between them. The germline CDR1 and CDR2 sequences are MDHEN and SYDVKM. CDR3 protein: CASILNTDTQYF. The CDR3 DNA sequence: TGTGCCAGCATTCTCAACACAGATACGCAGTATTTT.